This T cell receptor (beta chain) emerged from a study of cytomegalovirus exposure and HLA in healthy donors. As concerns this clone: Its antigen is unidentified.

Study-level results: Researchers reported in a later analysis that common viral pathogens appeared linked to several top clusters. The authors later found HLA-associated TCR beta chains more clonally expanded than equally common others. With DRB1 most and HLA-C fewest, TCR association rates differed between HLA loci in a later analysis. Later analysis demonstrated an association between a missense DCLRE1C variant and TCR beta V- and J-gene trimming.

The CDR3 loop spans 13 amino acids. V dropped 3 bases and J dropped 5; count of bases not matched to a gene: 3. The germline V gene has CDR1 SNHLY and CDR2 FYNNEI. PCR was performed using 60 Vbeta and 13 Jbeta primers. Assay: immunoSEQ multiplex PCR; the TCRdb copy retains only in-frame clones and omits some. The table shows about 100,000 clones, with roughly 80% occurring only once. This receptor was identified in a male donor in good health and CMV-seropositive. The chain is built from TRBV2 and TRBJ2-5, with 7 bases fitting TRBD1. The source material was PBMCs. CDR3 in DNA: TGTGCCAGCAGTGAGGAACAGGGGGAGACCCAGTACTTC. This encodes CASSEEQGETQYF.